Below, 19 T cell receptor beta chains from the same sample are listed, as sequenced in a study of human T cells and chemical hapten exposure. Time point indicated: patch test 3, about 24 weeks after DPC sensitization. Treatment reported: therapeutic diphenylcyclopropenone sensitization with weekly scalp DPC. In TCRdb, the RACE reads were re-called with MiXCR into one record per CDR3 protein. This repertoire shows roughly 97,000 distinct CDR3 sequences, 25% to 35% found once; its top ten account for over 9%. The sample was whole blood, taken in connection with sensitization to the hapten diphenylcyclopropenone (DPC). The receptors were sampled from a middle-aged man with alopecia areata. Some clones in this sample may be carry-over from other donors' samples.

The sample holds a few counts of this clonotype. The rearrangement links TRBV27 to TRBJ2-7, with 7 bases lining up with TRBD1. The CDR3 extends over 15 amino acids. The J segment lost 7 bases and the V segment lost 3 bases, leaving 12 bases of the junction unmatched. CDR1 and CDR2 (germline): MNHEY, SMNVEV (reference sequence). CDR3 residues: CASSFFGRDSREQYF. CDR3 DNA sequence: TGTGCCAGCAGTTTCTTTGGCAGGGACAGTCGGGAGCAGTACTTC.

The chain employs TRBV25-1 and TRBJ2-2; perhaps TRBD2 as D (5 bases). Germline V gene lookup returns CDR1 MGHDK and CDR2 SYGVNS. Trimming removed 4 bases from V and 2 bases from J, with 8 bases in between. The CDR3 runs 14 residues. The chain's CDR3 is CASSGPGNTGELFF. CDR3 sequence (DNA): TGTGCCAGCAGTGGTCCGGGAAACACCGGGGAGCTGTTTTTT.

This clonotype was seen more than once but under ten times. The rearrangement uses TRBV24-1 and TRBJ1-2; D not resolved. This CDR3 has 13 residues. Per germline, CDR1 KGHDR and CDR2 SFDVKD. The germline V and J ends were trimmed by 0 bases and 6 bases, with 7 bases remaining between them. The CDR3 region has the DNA TGTGCCACCAGTGATTTGCATGGTAATGGCTACACCTTC. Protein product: CATSDLHGNGYTF.

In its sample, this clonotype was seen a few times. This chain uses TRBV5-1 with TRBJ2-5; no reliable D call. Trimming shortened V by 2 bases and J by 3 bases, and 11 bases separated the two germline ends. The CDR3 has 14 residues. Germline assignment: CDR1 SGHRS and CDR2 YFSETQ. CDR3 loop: CASSFIDRKETQYF. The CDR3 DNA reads TGCGCCAGCAGCTTCATTGACCGAAAAGAGACCCAGTACTTC.

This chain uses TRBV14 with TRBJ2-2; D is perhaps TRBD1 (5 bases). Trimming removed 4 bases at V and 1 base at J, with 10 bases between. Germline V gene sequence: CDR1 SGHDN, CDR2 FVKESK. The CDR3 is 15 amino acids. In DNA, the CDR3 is TGTGCCAGCAGCCGCGACAGTCTGAACACCGGGGAGCTGTTTTTT. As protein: CASSRDSLNTGELFF.

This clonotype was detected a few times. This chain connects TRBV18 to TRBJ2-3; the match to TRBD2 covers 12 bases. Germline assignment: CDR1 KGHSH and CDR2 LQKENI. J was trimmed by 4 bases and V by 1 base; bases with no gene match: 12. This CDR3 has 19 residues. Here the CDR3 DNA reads TGTGCCAGCTCACCACGGAAACTAGCGGGAGGAAGGAGCGCAGATACGCAGTATTTT. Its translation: CASSPRKLAGGRSADTQYF. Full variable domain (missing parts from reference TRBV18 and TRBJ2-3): NAGVMQNPRHLVRRRGQEARLRCSPMKGHSHVYWYRQLPEEGLKFMVYLQKENIIDESGMPKERFSAEFPKEGPSILRIQQVVRGDSAAYFCASSPRKLAGGRSADTQYFGPGTRLTVL.

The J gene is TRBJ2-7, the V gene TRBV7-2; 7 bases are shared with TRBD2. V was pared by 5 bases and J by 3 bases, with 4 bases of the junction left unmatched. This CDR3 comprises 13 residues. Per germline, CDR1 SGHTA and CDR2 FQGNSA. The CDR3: CASSPGLLYEQYF. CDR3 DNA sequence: TGTGCCAGCAGCCCGGGACTACTCTACGAGCAGTACTTC.

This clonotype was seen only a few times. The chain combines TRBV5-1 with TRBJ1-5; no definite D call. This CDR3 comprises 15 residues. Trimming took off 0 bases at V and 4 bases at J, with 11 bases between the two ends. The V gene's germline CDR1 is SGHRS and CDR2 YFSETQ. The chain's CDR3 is CASSLAGVANQPQHF. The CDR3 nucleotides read TGCGCCAGCAGCTTGGCCGGGGTTGCGAATCAGCCCCAGCATTTT.

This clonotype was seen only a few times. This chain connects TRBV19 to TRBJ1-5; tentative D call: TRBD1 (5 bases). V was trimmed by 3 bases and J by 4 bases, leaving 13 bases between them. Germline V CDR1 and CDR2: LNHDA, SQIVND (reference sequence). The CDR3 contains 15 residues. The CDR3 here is CASSMVIRQNQPQHF. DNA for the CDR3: TGTGCCAGTAGTATGGTAATCCGACAGAATCAGCCCCAGCATTTT.

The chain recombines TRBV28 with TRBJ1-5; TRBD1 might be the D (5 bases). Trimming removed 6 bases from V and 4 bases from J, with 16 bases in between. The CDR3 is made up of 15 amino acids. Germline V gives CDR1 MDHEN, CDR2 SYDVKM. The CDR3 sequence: CASRFPGLINQPQHF. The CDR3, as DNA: TGTGCCAGCAGGTTTCCGGGACTCATTAATCAGCCCCAGCATTTT.

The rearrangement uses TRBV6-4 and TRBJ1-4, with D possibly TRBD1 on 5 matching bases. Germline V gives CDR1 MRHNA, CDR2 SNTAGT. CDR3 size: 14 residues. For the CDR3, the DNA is TGTTGGATCAGGGTAGCCTATACAAATGAAAAACTGTTTTTT. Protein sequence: CWIRVAYTNEKLFF.

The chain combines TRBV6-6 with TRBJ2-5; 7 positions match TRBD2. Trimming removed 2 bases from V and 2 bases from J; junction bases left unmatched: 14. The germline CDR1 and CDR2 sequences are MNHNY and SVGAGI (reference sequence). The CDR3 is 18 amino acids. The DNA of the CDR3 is TGTGCCAGCAGTTACGGGACGGCGACTAGCTACCCGCAAGAGACCCAGTACTTC. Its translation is CASSYGTATSYPQETQYF.

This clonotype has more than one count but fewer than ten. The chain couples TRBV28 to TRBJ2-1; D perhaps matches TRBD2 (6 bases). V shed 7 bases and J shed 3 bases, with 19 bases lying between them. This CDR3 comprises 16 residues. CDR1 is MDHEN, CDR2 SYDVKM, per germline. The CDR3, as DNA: TGTGCCAGCACCCCTATAGGAGGGGACCTCTACAATGAGCAGTTCTTC. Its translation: CASTPIGGDLYNEQFF.

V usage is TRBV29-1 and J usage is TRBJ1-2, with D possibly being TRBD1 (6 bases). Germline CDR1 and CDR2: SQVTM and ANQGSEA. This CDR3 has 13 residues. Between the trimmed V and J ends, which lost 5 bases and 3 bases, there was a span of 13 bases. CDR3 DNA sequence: TGCAGCGTTACCCAACAGGGAGACTATGGCTACACCTTC. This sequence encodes CSVTQQGDYGYTF.

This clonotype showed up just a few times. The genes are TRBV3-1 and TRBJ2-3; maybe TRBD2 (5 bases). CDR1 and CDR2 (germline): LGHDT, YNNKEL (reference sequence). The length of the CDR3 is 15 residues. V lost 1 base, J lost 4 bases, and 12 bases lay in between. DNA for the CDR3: TGTGCCAGCAGCCAAGCAGTGGGAGCGGCAGATACGCAGTATTTT. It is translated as CASSQAVGAADTQYF.

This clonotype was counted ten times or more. The CDR3 DNA follows: TGTGCCAGCAGCAGAACAGATACGCAGTATTTT. Translation: CASSRTDTQYF. The chain uses TRBV28 and TRBJ2-3; D remains unclear. Trimming left V 6 bases short and J 3 bases short, with 4 bases between. The CDR3 sequence is 11 residues long. Per the germline V gene, CDR1 is MDHEN and CDR2 is SYDVKM.

The CDR3 DNA reads as TGTGCCAGCAGCTCCGTAGCGGGTCCCGGGGCAGATACGCAGTATTTT. Translation gives CASSSVAGPGADTQYF. V is TRBV7-8 and J is TRBJ2-3; 7 nucleotides align to TRBD2. This CDR3 comprises 16 residues. The ends lost 4 bases at V and 4 bases at J; junction bases unmatched: 11. Germline CDR1 and CDR2: SGHVS and FQNEAQ.

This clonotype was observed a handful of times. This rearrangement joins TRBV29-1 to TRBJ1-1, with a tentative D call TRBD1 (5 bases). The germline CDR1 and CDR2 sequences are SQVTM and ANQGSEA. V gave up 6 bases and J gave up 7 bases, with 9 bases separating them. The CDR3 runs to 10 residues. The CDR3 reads CSVGTVEAFF. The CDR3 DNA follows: TGCAGCGTCGGGACGGTTGAAGCTTTCTTT.

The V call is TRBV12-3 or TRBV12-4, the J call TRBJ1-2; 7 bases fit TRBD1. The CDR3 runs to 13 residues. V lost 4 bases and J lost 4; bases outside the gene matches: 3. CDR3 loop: CASSSDRSYGYTF. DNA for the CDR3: TGTGCCAGCAGTTCGGACAGGAGCTATGGCTACACCTTC.